Presented here are 30 T cell receptor beta chains from one specimen sequenced in a study of blood T cell repertoires in COVID-19 (dated by TCRdb to the early 2020s). Receptor amplification or capture employed the immunoSEQ multiplex PCR assay. The table comes from immuneACCESS by way of TCRdb, which keeps in-frame sequences with V and J called. Part of the clones is missing from these tables; in studies checked, under half for an unresolved V gene and the rest for unknown reasons. This sample gives about 220,000 clones in total; roughly 88% of them show up just once. Over 2% of the sample lies in the top ten. The specimen was PBMCs or T cells enriched from blood (not recorded which). These receptors were obtained from a woman aged 40-49 years with acute COVID-19.

This clone was observed once. The chain uses TRBV30 and TRBJ2-5; no firm D call. Germline CDR1 GTSNPN, CDR2 SVGIG (reference sequence). V gave up 3 bases and J gave up 4 bases, with 12 bases separating them. The CDR3 is 13 residues long. Here the CDR3 DNA reads TGTGCCTGGAGCCCCCTAGGAACAGAGACCCAGTACTTC. Its translation is CAWSPLGTETQYF.

In its sample, this clone was seen once. This chain joins TRBV6-6 and TRBJ2-3; the match to TRBD1 covers 7 bases. The germline V gene encodes CDR1 MNHNY and CDR2 SVGAGI (reference sequence). With V trimmed by 2 bases and J by 0 bases, 2 bases remained unmatched. CDR3 size: 15 residues. This CDR3 reads CASSYGDRSTDTQYF. Written as DNA, the CDR3 is TGTGCCAGCAGTTACGGGGACAGAAGCACAGATACGCAGTATTTT.

The chain joins TRBV10-3 to TRBJ1-2, with D maybe TRBD1 (6 bases). There are 14 residues in the CDR3. Germline lookup yields CDR1 ENHRY and CDR2 SYGVKD. Deletions cut 6 bases from V and 1 base from J, with 12 bases between. Here the CDR3 reads CAIRGPGDNYGYTF. The CDR3 DNA sequence: TGTGCCATCAGGGGGCCAGGGGATAACTATGGCTACACCTTC.

The V and J genes are TRBV5-1 and TRBJ2-5, with 8 nucleotides matching TRBD1. Per germline, CDR1 SGHRS and CDR2 YFSETQ. The CDR3 is 16 residues long. Trimming took 2 bases from V and 5 from J; bases not matched to a gene: 11. CDR3 sequence reads: CASSFFGAGGSETQYF. The CDR3, as DNA: TGCGCCAGCAGCTTCTTCGGCGCAGGGGGCAGTGAGACCCAGTACTTC.

The chain carries TRBV7-9 and TRBJ2-1, with 12 bases identical to TRBD2. Trimming removed 3 bases from V and 4 bases from J; junction bases left unmatched: 4. CDR1 is SEHNR, CDR2 FQNEAQ, per germline (reference sequence). The CDR3 sequence is 16 residues long. CDR3 sequence reads: CASSFWTSGKYNEQFF. The CDR3 coding sequence is TGTGCCAGCAGCTTTTGGACTAGCGGGAAGTACAATGAGCAGTTCTTC.

V gene TRBV12-3 or TRBV12-4 combines with J gene TRBJ2-2; D gene uncertain. The CDR3 has 13 amino acids. V dropped 5 bases and J dropped 0 bases, with 4 bases sitting between them. DNA of the CDR3: TGTGCCAGCAGTCCCACGAACACCGGGGAGCTGTTTTTT. It translates to CASSPTNTGELFF.

The CDR3 spells CASSVLDGGTEAFF. Here the CDR3 DNA reads TGTGCCAGCAGCGTACTTGATGGGGGGACTGAAGCTTTCTTT. The chain is built from TRBV9 and TRBJ1-1; TRBD1 is a possible D gene (5 bases). V was shortened by 1 base and J by 5 bases, with 12 bases between the two germline ends. There are 14 residues in the CDR3. Per germline, CDR1 SGDLS and CDR2 YYNGEE.

The chain combines TRBV18 with TRBJ1-1; tentatively, D is TRBD1 (5 bases). The CDR3 sequence is 14 residues long. The germline gives CDR1 KGHSH, CDR2 LQKENI. The V and J ends lost 1 base and 3 bases respectively, with 9 bases between them. CDR3 region: CASSPQVGDTEAFF. The CDR3 coding sequence is TGTGCCAGCTCACCACAAGTAGGGGACACTGAAGCTTTCTTT. The entire variable domain, with the rest obtained from reference TRBV18 and TRBJ1-1, is as follows: NAGVMQNPRHLVRRRGQEARLRCSPMKGHSHVYWYRQLPEEGLKFMVYLQKENIIDESGMPKERFSAEFPKEGPSILRIQQVVRGDSAAYFCASSPQVGDTEAFFGQGTRLTVV.

This rearrangement joins TRBV7-2 to TRBJ1-4; TRBD1 agrees at 7 bases. V lost 5 bases and J lost 6; bases outside the gene matches: 9. CDR1 and CDR2 (germline): SGHTA, FQGNSA. This CDR3 comprises 15 residues. CDR3 in amino acids: CASSLSTGPYEKLFF. The CDR3 DNA reads TGTGCCAGCAGCCTATCGACAGGGCCTTATGAAAAACTGTTTTTT.

The V and J genes are TRBV11-3 and TRBJ2-1; D is possibly TRBD2 (6 bases). Germline loops: CDR1 SGHNT, CDR2 YENEEA. The CDR3 sequence is 15 residues long. Trimming stripped 3 bases from V and 0 bases from J, with 9 bases between. The CDR3 loop is CASSFRGSSYNEQFF. In nucleotides, the CDR3 is TGTGCCAGCAGCTTTCGGGGGAGCTCCTACAATGAGCAGTTCTTC.

This clone occurred once. This sequence joins TRBV25-1 and TRBJ1-3; tentative D call: TRBD1 (6 bases). The germline gives CDR1 MGHDK, CDR2 SYGVNS. The ends were cut back, 4 bases at V and 0 bases at J, with 13 bases in the middle. The length of the CDR3 is 16 residues. This CDR3 is CASSALTGSSGNTIYF. CDR3 sequence (DNA): TGTGCCAGCAGTGCCCTGACAGGCAGCTCTGGAAACACCATATATTTT.

This clone was seen only once. This sequence joins TRBV19 and TRBJ1-1; 9 bases map to TRBD1. Trimming took 8 bases from V and 6 from J; bases not matched to a gene: 19. Germline CDR1 LNHDA, CDR2 SQIVND (reference sequence). There are 17 residues in the CDR3. The DNA for the CDR3 is TGTGCCAGTTGGGGCCCTGGTCCCGGGACAGGGTCGGCTGAAGCTTTCTTT. Translation gives CASWGPGPGTGSAEAFF.

This clone was seen once. V and J are TRBV27 and TRBJ1-1, with 12 bases fitting TRBD1. CDR1 is MNHEY and CDR2 is SMNVEV in the germline V gene (reference sequence). V lost 10 bases, J lost 1 base, and 13 bases stayed unmatched. The CDR3 is 17 residues long. The CDR3 DNA sequence: TGTGCCACCTCCCGGGACAGGGGGCCTAACCCGAACACTGAAGCTTTCTTT. Amino acid sequence: CATSRDRGPNPNTEAFF.

This chain connects TRBV28 to TRBJ2-7; D is ambiguous. Germline V gives CDR1 MDHEN, CDR2 SYDVKM. The germline V and J ends were trimmed by 5 bases and 4 bases, with 6 bases remaining between them. This CDR3 spans 11 amino acids. DNA of the CDR3: TGTGCCAGCAGTCTTCAGTACGAGCAGTACTTC. It yields the protein CASSLQYEQYF.

V gene TRBV3-1 (or the pseudogene TRBV3-2) combines with J gene TRBJ2-1; 11 nucleotides match TRBD2. Germline loops: CDR1 LGHDT, CDR2 YNNKEL (reference sequence). J gave up 7 bases and V 1 base, and 3 bases lay outside the gene matches. This CDR3 is built from 15 residues. CDR3 in DNA: TGTGCCAGCAGCCAAGTCCTAGCGGGGGGAAATGAGCAGTTCTTC. It is translated as CASSQVLAGGNEQFF.

This clone was seen a single time. The V gene is TRBV24-1, the J gene TRBJ2-1, with D tentatively TRBD2 (5 bases). The CDR3 covers 16 residues. V was clipped by 2 bases and J by 0 bases, with 10 bases between them. The germline CDR1 and CDR2 sequences are KGHDR and SFDVKD. The CDR3 DNA sequence: TGTGCCACCAGTGATTCTAGCCCATTCTCCTACAATGAGCAGTTCTTC. The encoded protein is CATSDSSPFSYNEQFF.

The chain links TRBV19 to TRBJ1-1, with a possible D match to TRBD1 (6 bases). The CDR3 spans 11 residues. V was pared by 6 bases and J by 6 bases, with 8 bases between. The V gene's germline CDR1 is LNHDA and CDR2 SQIVND (reference sequence). The CDR3, as DNA: TGTGCCAGTAGGAGGACAGCTGAAGCTTTCTTT. Translating it yields CASRRTAEAFF.

The genes are TRBV6-5 and TRBJ1-2; possibly TRBD1 for D (6 bases). Germline V CDR1 and CDR2: MNHEY, SVGAGI. V shed 7 bases and J shed 2 bases, with 14 bases lying between them. The CDR3 runs 14 residues. CDR3 DNA sequence: TGTGCCAGCACCCAGGGGTCACGGAACTATGGCTACACCTTC. Translation: CASTQGSRNYGYTF.

This chain links TRBV7-6 with TRBJ1-1; tentatively, D is TRBD1 (5 bases). The ends were cut back, 0 bases at V and 8 bases at J, with 10 bases in the middle. The CDR3 extends over 13 amino acids. Looked up from germline, CDR1 is SGHVS and CDR2 is FNYEAQ. The CDR3: CASSLADDREAFF. Written as DNA, the CDR3 is TGTGCCAGCAGCTTAGCCGACGACAGAGAAGCTTTCTTT.

This chain connects TRBV14 to TRBJ1-1, with D perhaps TRBD1 (6 bases). Trimming pared 4 bases from V and 5 bases from J, leaving 14 bases between. The CDR3 spans 14 residues. Looked up from germline, CDR1 is SGHDN and CDR2 is FVKESK. CDR3 region: CASSPRPGVTEAFF. The CDR3 DNA is TGTGCCAGCAGCCCTAGACCAGGGGTGACTGAAGCTTTCTTT.

The chain carries TRBV9 and TRBJ1-3; TRBD1 might be the D (6 bases). The CDR3 totals 15 residues. Per the germline V gene, CDR1 is SGDLS and CDR2 is YYNGEE. V lost 3 bases to trimming and J lost 2 bases, with 12 bases between them. The CDR3 coding sequence is TGTGCCAGCAGCGCGCTACAGGGTCCTGGAAACACCATATATTTT. Encoded protein: CASSALQGPGNTIYF.

V usage is TRBV7-2 and J usage is TRBJ1-6, with a weak D call TRBD1 (5 bases). Germline loops: CDR1 SGHTA, CDR2 FQGNSA. Trimming took off 3 bases at V and 7 bases at J, with 10 bases between the two ends. The CDR3 consists of 14 residues. The CDR3 loop is CASSFQGLNSPLHF. CDR3 sequence (DNA): TGTGCCAGCAGCTTTCAGGGTCTAAATTCACCCCTCCACTTT.

Of note for this clone: The sample carries other DNA sequences with the same CDR3. The chain couples TRBV7-2 to TRBJ1-5; 9 bases map to TRBD1. This CDR3 has 15 amino acids. Per the germline V gene, CDR1 is SGHTA and CDR2 is FQGNSA. V trimming: 5 bases; J trimming: 1 base; junction bases outside the gene matches: 3. CDR3 protein: CASSPDRGSNQPQHF. In nucleotides, the CDR3 is TGTGCCAGCAGCCCGGACAGGGGAAGCAATCAGCCCCAGCATTTT.

This clone was found a few times. The chain recombines TRBV24-1 with TRBJ1-2; 9 bases line up with TRBD1. The J segment lost 6 bases and the V segment lost 2 bases, leaving 6 bases of the junction unmatched. The CDR3 runs 15 residues. From germline, CDR1 is KGHDR and CDR2 SFDVKD. The CDR3 sequence is CATSDSGTGPNGYTF. The CDR3 DNA reads as TGTGCCACCAGTGATTCCGGGACAGGGCCCAATGGCTACACCTTC.

The CDR3 region has the DNA TGCGCCAGCAGTGGGGACAGGGGCAAGCTGTACGTC. This gives the protein CASSGDRGKLYV. J is TRBJ2-7 and V is TRBV10-2; 10 nucleotides agree with TRBD1. V gave up 4 bases and J gave up 12 bases; unmatched junction bases: 6. The CDR3 has 12 amino acids. The V gene's germline CDR1 is WSHSY and CDR2 SAAADI.

This sequence joins TRBV24-1 and TRBJ2-2; D is uncertain. Per the germline V gene, CDR1 is KGHDR and CDR2 is SFDVKD. The CDR3 extends over 13 amino acids. V lost 4 bases and J 2 bases, leaving 4 bases between the germline ends. This chain's CDR3 is CATSDPNTGELFF. CDR3 coding DNA: TGTGCCACCAGTGACCCTAACACCGGGGAGCTGTTTTTT.

V usage is TRBV6-5 and J usage is TRBJ2-7; TRBD1 is a possible D gene (6 bases). The CDR3 has 14 amino acids. Trimming shortened V by 4 bases and J by 3 bases, and 13 bases separated the two germline ends. CDR1 is MNHEY, CDR2 SVGAGI, per germline. This CDR3 is CASSFGGRGYEQYV. The CDR3 DNA reads TGTGCCAGCAGTTTTGGGGGCAGGGGCTACGAGCAGTACGTC.

The J gene is TRBJ2-2, the V gene TRBV30; possibly TRBD2 for D (5 bases). Trimming pared 1 base from V and 6 bases from J, leaving 12 bases between. The CDR3 runs to 14 residues. Germline CDR1 and CDR2: GTSNPN and SVGIG (reference sequence). The CDR3 sequence: CAWSGPYGAGELFF. The DNA of the CDR3 is TGTGCCTGGAGTGGGCCTTACGGGGCCGGGGAGCTGTTTTTT.

This chain connects TRBV2 to TRBJ1-4; TRBD1 agrees at 8 bases. V shed 7 bases, J shed 8 bases, and the junction held 6 bases outside the gene matches. The length of the CDR3 is 13 residues. In germline, CDR1 is SNHLY, CDR2 FYNNEI. The CDR3: CASIRTGKEKLFF. The CDR3 DNA is TGTGCCAGCATTAGGACAGGGAAGGAAAAACTGTTTTTT.

This chain joins TRBV27 and TRBJ2-7; TRBD1 aligns across 10 bases. The CDR3 consists of 19 residues. Germline-derived CDR1 and CDR2 are MNHEY and SMNVEV (reference sequence). The V and J ends lost 3 bases and 2 bases, in that order; junction bases with no gene match: 16. The CDR3 here is CASSFRQGAIGKVAYEQYF. CDR3 DNA: TGTGCCAGCAGTTTCCGACAGGGGGCTATAGGCAAAGTCGCCTACGAGCAGTACTTC.